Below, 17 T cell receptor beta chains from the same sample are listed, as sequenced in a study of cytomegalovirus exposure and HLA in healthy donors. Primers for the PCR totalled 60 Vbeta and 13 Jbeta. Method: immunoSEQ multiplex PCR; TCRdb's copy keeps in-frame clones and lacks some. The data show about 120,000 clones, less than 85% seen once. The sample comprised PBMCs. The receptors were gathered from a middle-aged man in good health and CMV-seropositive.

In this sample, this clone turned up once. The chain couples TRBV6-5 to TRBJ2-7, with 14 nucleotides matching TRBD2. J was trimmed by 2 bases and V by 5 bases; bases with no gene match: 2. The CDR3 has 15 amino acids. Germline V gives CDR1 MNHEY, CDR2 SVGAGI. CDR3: CASSGTSGGTYEQYF. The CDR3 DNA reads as TGTGCCAGCAGTGGGACTAGCGGGGGAACCTACGAGCAGTACTTC.

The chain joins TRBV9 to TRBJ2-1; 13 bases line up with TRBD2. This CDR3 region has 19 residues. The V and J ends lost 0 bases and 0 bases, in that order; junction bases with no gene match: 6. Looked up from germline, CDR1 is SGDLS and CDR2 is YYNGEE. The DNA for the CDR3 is TGTGCCAGCAGCGTAGGACTAGCGGGAGGCTCGAGCTCCTACAATGAGCAGTTCTTC. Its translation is CASSVGLAGGSSSYNEQFF.

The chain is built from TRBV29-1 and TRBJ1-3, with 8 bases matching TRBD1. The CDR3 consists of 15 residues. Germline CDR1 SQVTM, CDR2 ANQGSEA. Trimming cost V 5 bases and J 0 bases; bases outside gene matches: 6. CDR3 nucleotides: TGCAGCGTTCCAGGACAGGGAGTCTCTGGAAACACCATATATTTT. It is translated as CSVPGQGVSGNTIYF. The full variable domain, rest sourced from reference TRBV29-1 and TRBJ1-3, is SAVISQKPSRDICQRGTSLTIQCQVDSQVTMMFWYRQQPGQSLTLIATANQGSEATYESGFVIDKFPISRPNLTFSTLTVSNMSPEDSSIYLCSVPGQGVSGNTIYFGEGSWLTVV.

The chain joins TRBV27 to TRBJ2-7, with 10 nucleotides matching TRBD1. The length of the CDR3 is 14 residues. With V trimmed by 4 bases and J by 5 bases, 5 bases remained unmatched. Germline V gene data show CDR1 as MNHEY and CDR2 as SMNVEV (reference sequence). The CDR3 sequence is CASSYRQGADEQYF. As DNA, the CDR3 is TGTGCCAGCAGTTACCGACAGGGGGCGGACGAGCAGTACTTC.

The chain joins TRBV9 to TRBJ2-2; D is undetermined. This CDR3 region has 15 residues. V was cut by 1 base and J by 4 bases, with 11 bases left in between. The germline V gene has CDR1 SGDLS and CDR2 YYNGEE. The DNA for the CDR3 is TGTGCCAGCAGCGTACGGTCAGGATTCACCGGGGAGCTGTTTTTT. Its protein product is CASSVRSGFTGELFF.

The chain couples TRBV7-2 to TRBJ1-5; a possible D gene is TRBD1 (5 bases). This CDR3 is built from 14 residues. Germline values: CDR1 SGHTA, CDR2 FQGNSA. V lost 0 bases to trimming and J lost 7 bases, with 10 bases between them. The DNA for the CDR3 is TGTGCCAGCAGCTTAGCAGGGGTAGGGCAGCCCCAGCATTTT. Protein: CASSLAGVGQPQHF.

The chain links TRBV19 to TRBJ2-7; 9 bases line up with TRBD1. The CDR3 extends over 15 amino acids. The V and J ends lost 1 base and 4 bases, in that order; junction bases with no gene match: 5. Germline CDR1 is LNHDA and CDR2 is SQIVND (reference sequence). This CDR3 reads CASSIGGQGRYEQYF. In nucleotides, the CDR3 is TGTGCCAGTAGTATAGGCGGACAGGGGAGGTACGAGCAGTACTTC.

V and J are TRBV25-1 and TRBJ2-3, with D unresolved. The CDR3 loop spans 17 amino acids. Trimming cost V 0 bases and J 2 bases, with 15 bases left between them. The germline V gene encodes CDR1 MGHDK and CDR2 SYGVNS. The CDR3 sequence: CASSEYSGSYYTDTQYF. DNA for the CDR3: TGTGCCAGCAGTGAATACTCCGGCTCCTACTACACAGATACGCAGTATTTT.

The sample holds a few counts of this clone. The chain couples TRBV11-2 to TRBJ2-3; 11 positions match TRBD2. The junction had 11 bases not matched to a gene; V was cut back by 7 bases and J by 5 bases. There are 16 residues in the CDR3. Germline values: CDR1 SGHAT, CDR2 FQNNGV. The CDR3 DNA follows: TGTGCCAGCATCGAGGGTAGCGGGAGGGCCGGAGATACGCAGTATTTT. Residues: CASIEGSGRAGDTQYF.

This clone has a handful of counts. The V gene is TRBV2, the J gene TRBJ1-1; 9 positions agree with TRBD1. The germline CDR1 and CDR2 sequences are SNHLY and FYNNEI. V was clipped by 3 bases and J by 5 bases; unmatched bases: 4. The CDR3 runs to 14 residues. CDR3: CASSDETGGTEAFF. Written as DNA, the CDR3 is TGTGCCAGCAGTGACGAGACAGGGGGTACTGAAGCTTTCTTT. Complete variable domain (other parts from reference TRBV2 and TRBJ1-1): EPEVTQTPSHQVTQMGQEVILRCVPISNHLYFYWYRQILGQKVEFLVSFYNNEISEKSEIFDDQFSVERPDGSNFTLKIRSTKLEDSAMYFCASSDETGGTEAFFGQGTRLTVV.

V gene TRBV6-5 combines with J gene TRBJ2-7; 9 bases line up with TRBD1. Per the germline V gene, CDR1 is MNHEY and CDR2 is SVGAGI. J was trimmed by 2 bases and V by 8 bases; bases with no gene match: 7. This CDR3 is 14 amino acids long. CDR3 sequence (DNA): TGTGCCAGCGGGTGGACAGGGGCAACCTACGAGCAGTACTTC. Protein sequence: CASGWTGATYEQYF.

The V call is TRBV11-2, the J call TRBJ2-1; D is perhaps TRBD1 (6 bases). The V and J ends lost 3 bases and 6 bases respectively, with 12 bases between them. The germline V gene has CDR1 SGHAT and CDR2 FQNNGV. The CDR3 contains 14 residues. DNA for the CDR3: TGTGCCAGCAGCTTGAGCAGGGGTGGCAATGAGCAGTTCTTC. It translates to CASSLSRGGNEQFF.

The CDR3 DNA sequence: TGTGCCAGCAGCCGGACAGGGGGTAATGAAAAACTGTTTTTT. Protein: CASSRTGGNEKLFF. The chain carries TRBV6-5 and TRBJ1-4; TRBD1 matches 10 bases. The CDR3 runs to 14 residues. V shed 6 bases and J 4 bases; nucleotides not matched to a gene: 2. The germline CDR1 and CDR2 sequences are MNHEY and SVGAGI.

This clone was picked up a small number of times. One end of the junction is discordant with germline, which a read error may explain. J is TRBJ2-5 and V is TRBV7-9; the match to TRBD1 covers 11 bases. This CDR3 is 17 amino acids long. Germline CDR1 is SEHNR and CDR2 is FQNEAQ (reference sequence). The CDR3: CSSSTRTGGLTGETQYF. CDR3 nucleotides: TGTTCCAGCAGCACCAGGACAGGGGGCCTGACGGGGGAGACCCAGTACTTC.

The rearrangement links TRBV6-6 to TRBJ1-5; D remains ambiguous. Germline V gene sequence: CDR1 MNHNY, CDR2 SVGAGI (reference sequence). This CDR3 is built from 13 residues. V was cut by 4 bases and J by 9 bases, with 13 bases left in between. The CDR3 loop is CASSFGSRAPQHF. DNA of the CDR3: TGTGCCAGCAGTTTCGGGTCTAGAGCGCCCCAGCATTTT.

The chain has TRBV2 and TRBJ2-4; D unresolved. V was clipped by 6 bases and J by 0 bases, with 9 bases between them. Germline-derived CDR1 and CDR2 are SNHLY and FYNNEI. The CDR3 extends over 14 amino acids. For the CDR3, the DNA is TGTGCCAGCAGCATTTCCATAGCCAAAAACATTCAGTACTTC. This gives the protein CASSISIAKNIQYF.

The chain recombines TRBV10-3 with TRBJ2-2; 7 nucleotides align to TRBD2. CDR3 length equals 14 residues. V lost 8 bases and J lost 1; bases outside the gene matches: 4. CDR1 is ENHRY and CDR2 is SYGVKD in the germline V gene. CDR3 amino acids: CAISGGGNTGELFF. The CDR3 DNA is TGTGCCATCTCCGGCGGGGGGAACACCGGGGAGCTGTTTTTT.